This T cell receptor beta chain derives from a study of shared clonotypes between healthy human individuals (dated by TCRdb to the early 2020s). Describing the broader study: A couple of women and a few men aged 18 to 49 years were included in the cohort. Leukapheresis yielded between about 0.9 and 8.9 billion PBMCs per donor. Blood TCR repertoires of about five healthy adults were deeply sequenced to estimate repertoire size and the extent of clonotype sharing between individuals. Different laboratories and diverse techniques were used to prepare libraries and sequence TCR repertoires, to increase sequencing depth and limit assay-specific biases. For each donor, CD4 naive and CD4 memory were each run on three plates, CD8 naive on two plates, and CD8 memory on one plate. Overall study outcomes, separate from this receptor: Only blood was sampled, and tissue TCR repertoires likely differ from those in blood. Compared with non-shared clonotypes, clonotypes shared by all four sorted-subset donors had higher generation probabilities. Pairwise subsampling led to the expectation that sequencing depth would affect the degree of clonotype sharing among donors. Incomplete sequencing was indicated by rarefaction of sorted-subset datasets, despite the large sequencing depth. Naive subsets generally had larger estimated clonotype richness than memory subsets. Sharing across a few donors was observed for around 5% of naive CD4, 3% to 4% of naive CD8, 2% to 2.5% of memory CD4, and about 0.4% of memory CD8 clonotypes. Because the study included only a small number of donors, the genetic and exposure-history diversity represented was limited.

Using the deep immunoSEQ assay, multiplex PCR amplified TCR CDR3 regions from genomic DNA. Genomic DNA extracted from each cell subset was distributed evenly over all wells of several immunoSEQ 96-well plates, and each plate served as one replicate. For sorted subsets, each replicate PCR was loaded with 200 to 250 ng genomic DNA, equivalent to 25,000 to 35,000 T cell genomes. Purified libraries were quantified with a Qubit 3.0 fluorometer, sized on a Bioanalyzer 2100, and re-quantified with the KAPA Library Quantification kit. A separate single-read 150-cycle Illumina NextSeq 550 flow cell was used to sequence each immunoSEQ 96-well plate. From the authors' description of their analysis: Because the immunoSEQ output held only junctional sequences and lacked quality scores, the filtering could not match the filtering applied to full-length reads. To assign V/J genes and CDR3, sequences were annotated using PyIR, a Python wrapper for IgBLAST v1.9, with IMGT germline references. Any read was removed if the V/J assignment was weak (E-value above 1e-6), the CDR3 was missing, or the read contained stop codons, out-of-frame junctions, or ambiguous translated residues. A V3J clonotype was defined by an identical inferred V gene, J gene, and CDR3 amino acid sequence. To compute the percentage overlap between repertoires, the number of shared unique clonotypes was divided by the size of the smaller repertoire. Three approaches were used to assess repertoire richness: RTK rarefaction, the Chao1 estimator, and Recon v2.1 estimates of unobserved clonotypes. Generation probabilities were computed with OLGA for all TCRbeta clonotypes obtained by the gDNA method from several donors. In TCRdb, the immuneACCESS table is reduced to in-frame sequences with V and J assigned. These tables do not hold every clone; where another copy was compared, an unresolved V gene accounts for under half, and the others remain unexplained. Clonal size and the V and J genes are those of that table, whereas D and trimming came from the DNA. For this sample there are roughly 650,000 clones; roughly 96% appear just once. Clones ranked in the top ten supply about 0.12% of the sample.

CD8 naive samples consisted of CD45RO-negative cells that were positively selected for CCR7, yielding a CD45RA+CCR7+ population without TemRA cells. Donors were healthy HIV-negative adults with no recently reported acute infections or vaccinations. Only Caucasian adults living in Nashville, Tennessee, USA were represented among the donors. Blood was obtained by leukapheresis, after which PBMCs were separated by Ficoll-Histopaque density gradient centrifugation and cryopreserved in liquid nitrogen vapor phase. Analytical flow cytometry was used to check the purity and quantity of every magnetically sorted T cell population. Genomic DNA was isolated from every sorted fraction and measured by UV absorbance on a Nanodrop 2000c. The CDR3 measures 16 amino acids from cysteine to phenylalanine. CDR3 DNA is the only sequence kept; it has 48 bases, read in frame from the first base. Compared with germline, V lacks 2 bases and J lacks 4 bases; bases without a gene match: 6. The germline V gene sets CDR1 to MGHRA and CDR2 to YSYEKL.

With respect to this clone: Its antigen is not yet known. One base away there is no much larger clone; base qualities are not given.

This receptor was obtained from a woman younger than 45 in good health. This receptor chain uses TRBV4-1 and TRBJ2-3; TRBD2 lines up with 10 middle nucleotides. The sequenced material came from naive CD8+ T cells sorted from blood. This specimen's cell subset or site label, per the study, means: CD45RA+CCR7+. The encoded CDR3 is CASSQTLAGVSDTQYF. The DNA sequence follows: TGCGCCAGCAGCCAAACTCTAGCGGGAGTTTCAGATACGCAGTATTTT.